This TCR beta chain derives from a study of OX40 agonist ivuxolimab in advanced cancers. Overall study: Participants, around 80% male, averaged about 59 years of age, ranging from about 23 to 85. Study observations and caveats: Mean expanded clone counts were higher in CD8+ than CD4+ T cells. In the 0.1-3.0 mg/kg groups, partial responders showed among the lowest expansion.

Note on this clone: No antigen is known for it.

Profiled with immunoSEQ multiplex PCR; TCRdb holds only in-frame clones, not every one. Of 65,000 to 85,000 clones in the sample, about nine tenths were seen once. With baseline, cycle 4 day 1, and cycle 7 day 1 as timepoints, blood was sampled. Germline CDR1 and CDR2: SGHDT and YYEEEE. This CDR3 spans 15 amino acids. V was pared by 2 bases and J by 2 bases, with 12 bases between. The clonotype was recovered from an adult with an advanced solid tumor such as melanoma, head and neck, liver or kidney cancer. The gene calls are TRBV5-6 and TRBJ2-3; tentatively, D is TRBD1 (6 bases). The input for sequencing was CD4+ or CD8+ T cells sorted from blood, taken in a trial of the OX40 agonist ivuxolimab. DNA of the CDR3: TGTGCCAGCAGCTTCGACAGGAAAAACACAGATACGCAGTATTTT. Its translation is CASSFDRKNTDTQYF.